A selection of T cell receptor beta chains follows, all from one sample in a study of graft-versus-host responses after intestinal transplantation. Sequencing used immunoSEQ multiplex PCR; TCRdb keeps in-frame clones, though not all of them. The top ten clones hold about 15% of a sample with roughly 97,000 clones, over 75% of them seen once. Sequenced material: PBMCs, taken approximately 420 days after intestinal transplant. The receptors come from a human patient who received an intestinal transplant, so some T cells may come from the graft donor. Both conserved end residues are part of each CDR3. A D gene is named only where the DNA matches it firmly. Rows give clone size only sometimes, using once, few, many, or a class for an expanded clone.

J | D | V | size | CDR3 | DNA
TRBJ1-1 | - | TRBV6-1 | - | CASSEFPGYTEAFF | TGTGCCAGCAGTGAATTCCCAGGGTACACTGAAGCTTTCTTT
TRBJ1-1 | - | TRBV10-3 | - | CAISESTGLMNTEAFF | TGTGCCATCAGTGAGTCGACCGGGCTTATGAACACTGAAGCTTTCTTT
TRBJ1-1 | - | TRBV2 | - | CASEKDTNTEAFF | TGTGCCAGCGAGAAAGATACCAACACTGAAGCTTTCTTT
TRBJ1-3 | - | TRBV5-8 | - | CASSLEVEDEGNTIYF | TGTGCCAGCAGCTTGGAGGTCGAGGACGAAGGAAACACCATATATTTT
TRBJ1-1 | - | TRBV2 | - | CASSVQMNTEAFF | TGTGCCAGCAGTGTCCAGATGAACACTGAAGCTTTCTTT
TRBJ1-6 | - | TRBV6-1 | - | CASSEWTNQWGKSPLHF | TGTGCCAGCAGTGAATGGACCAACCAGTGGGGGAAATCACCCCTCCACTTT
TRBJ1-5 | - | TRBV9 | - | CASSATGINQPQHF | TGTGCCAGCAGCGCTACAGGGATCAATCAGCCCCAGCATTTT
TRBJ1-2 | - | TRBV6-6 | - | CASRGTAERARGYTF | TGTGCCAGCAGGGGCACGGCAGAGAGGGCGCGGGGCTACACCTTC
TRBJ2-7 | TRBD2 | TRBV7-6 | - | CASSPERGDEQYF | TGTGCCAGCAGCCCGGAGCGGGGAGACGAGCAGTACTTC
TRBJ1-5 | - | TRBV6-6 | few | CASSYLGGVNQPQHF | TGTGCCAGCAGTTATCTCGGAGGGGTCAATCAGCCCCAGCATTTT
TRBJ1-1 | - | TRBV5-5 | - | CASSPQGGRNTEAFF | TGTGCCAGCAGCCCACAGGGAGGTCGGAACACTGAAGCTTTCTTT
TRBJ2-7 | - | TRBV5-6 | once | CASSLGPSSSYEQYF | TGTGCCAGCAGCTTGGGTCCTAGCTCCTCTTACGAGCAGTACTTC
TRBJ2-5 | TRBD2 | TRBV7-3 | - | CASNSGGAQETQYF | TGTGCCAGCAATAGCGGGGGGGCCCAAGAGACCCAGTACTTC
TRBJ1-1 | - | TRBV7-6 | - | CASSLGGHTEAFF | TGTGCCAGCAGCTTAGGGGGCCACACTGAAGCTTTCTTT
TRBJ2-5 | TRBD1 | TRBV4-1 | - | CASSHPDRAGETQYF | TGCGCCAGCAGCCACCCGGACAGGGCCGGGGAGACCCAGTACTTC
TRBJ1-6 | - | TRBV7-6 | - | CASSLSGVGSPLHF | TGTGCCAGCAGCTTATCCGGGGTAGGTTCACCCCTCCACTTT
TRBJ1-5 | - | TRBV6-1 | few | CASSELLWGNQPQHF | TGTGCCAGCAGTGAGCTCCTCTGGGGGAATCAGCCCCAGCATTTT
TRBJ2-7 | - | TRBV6-5 | - | CASSYRGEAYEQYF | TGTGCCAGCAGTTACAGGGGGGAGGCCTACGAGCAGTACTTC
TRBJ1-2 | TRBD1 | TRBV11-1 | - | CASSLYRDSSLYGYTF | TGTGCCAGCAGCTTGTATAGGGACAGCTCACTCTATGGCTACACCTTC
TRBJ1-3 | - | TRBV6-5 | - | CASRVASGYLNTIYF | TGTGCCAGCCGTGTGGCGTCCGGGTATCTAAACACCATATATTTT
TRBJ2-3 | TRBD2 | TRBV5-1 | - | CASSLWLAGGPIDTQYF | TGCGCCAGCAGCTTGTGGCTAGCGGGGGGGCCAATAGATACGCAGTATTTT
TRBJ2-7 | - | TRBV29-1 | - | CSVESNYEQYF | TGCAGCGTTGAGTCAAACTACGAGCAGTACTTC
TRBJ2-5 | - | TRBV10-1 | - | CARTGQETQYF | TGCGCCAGGACAGGACAAGAGACCCAGTACTTC
TRBJ1-5 | - | TRBV19 | - | CASSIDSVGFNQPQHF | TGTGCCAGTAGTATCGACAGCGTAGGATTTAATCAGCCCCAGCATTTT
TRBJ1-2 | - | TRBV11-2 | - | CASSPKPNGGAANYGYTF | TGTGCCAGCAGCCCGAAACCCAACGGCGGGGCAGCTAACTATGGCTACACCTTC
TRBJ1-2 | - | TRBV19 | - | CASSIAVRQKNYGYTF | TGTGCCAGTAGTATAGCCGTACGACAGAAAAACTATGGCTACACCTTC
TRBJ2-5 | - | TRBV4-2 | - | CASSQGAGEETQYF | TGTGCCAGCAGCCAAGGGGCCGGGGAAGAGACCCAGTACTTC
TRBJ1-6 | - | TRBV2 | - | CASSEALPSTSSYNSPLHF | TGTGCCAGCAGTGAAGCGCTTCCCTCAACTAGCTCCTATAATTCACCCCTCCACTTT
TRBJ2-1 | TRBD1 | TRBV6-1 | - | CAIKQGIGEQFF | TGTGCCATTAAACAGGGGATCGGTGAGCAGTTCTTC
TRBJ1-1 | - | TRBV9 | once | CASSAAGKRNEAFF | TGTGCCAGCAGCGCCGCAGGTAAAAGAAATGAAGCTTTCTTT
TRBJ2-5 | TRBD1 | TRBV19 | once | CASSTRQGQETQYF | TGTGCCAGTAGTACTAGACAGGGCCAAGAGACCCAGTACTTC
TRBJ1-1 | TRBD1 | TRBV19 | - | CASSLRTGGNTEAFF | TGTGCCAGTAGTCTACGGACAGGGGGGAACACTGAAGCTTTCTTT
TRBJ2-1 | - | TRBV6-6 | - | CASDPGGPSYNEQFF | TGTGCCAGTGACCCCGGGGGTCCCTCCTACAATGAGCAGTTCTTC
TRBJ1-5 | TRBD1 | TRBV19 | - | CASSKTGSNQPQHF | TGTGCCAGTAGCAAGACAGGGAGCAATCAGCCCCAGCATTTT